This TCR beta chain was captured by sequencing in a study of T-cell reconstitution after alpha-beta-depleted transplantation in children. Study-wide results and limits: T-cell counts and diversity were attributed mostly to newly produced T cells one year after transplant. At around two months after transplant, the alpha-beta T cells were reportedly derived from several hundred expanded clones that came from non-depleted graft cells. Surviving recipient cells, namely T cells and thymic progenitors, were the source of high day-60 TCRbeta diversity in some patients.

Unique molecular identifiers were incorporated into the prepared TCRbeta library. TCRdb re-analysed the PCR reads in MiXCR, keeping a single row per CDR3 protein. Among 55,000 to 65,000 distinct CDR3 sequences listed, 44% were seen once. Points on this clonotype: Its antigen is unknown.

CDR3 length: 14 amino acids. V lost 2 bases to trimming and J lost 10 bases, with 15 bases between them. Looked up from germline, CDR1 is SGHTA and CDR2 is FQGTGA. The TCR was taken from a male patient younger than 18 who had a stem cell transplant for acute lymphoblastic leukemia, so the T cells may come from the graft donor. V and J are TRBV7-3 and TRBJ2-1; D ambiguous. This sample comprised PBMCs, mostly from graft donor cells, obtained 360 days after TCRalphabeta/CD19-depleted stem cell transplant. Here the CDR3 DNA reads TGTGCCAGCAGCTTAGGACCTGATCGGGCCGAGCAGTTCTTC. Translation gives CASSLGPDRAEQFF.